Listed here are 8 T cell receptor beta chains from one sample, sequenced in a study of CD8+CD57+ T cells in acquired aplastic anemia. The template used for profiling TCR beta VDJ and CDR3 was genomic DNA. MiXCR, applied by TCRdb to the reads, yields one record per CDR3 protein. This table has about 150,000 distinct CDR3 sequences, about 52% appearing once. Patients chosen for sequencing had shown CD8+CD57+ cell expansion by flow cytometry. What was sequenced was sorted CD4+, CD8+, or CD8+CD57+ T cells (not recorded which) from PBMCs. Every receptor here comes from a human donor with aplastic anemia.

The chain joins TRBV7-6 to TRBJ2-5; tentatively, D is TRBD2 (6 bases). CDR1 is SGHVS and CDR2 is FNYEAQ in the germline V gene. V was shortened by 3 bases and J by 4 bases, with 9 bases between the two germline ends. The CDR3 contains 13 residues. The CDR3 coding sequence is TGTGCCAGCAGCTTGGGGGGTTTAGAGACCCAGTACTTC. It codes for CASSLGGLETQYF.

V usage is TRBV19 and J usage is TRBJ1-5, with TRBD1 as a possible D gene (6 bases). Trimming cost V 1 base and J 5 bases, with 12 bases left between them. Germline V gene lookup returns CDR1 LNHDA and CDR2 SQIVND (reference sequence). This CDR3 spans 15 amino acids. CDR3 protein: CASSIVWGGDQPQHF. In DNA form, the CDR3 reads TGTGCCAGTAGTATAGTTTGGGGGGGCGATCAGCCCCAGCATTTT.

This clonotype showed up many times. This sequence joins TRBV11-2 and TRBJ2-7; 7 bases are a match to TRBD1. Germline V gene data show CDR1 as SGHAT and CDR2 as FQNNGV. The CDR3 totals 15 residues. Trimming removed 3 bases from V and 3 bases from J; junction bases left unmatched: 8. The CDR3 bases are TGTGCCAGCAGCTTTCCGGGACAGTCGGGCTACGAGCAGTACTTC. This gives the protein CASSFPGQSGYEQYF.

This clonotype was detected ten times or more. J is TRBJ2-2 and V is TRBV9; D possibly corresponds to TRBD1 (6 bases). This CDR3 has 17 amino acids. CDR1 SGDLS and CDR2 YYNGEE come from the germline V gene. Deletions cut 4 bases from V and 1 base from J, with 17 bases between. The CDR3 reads CASSPYRETGNTGELFF. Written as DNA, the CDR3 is TGTGCCAGCAGCCCCTATCGAGAGACAGGGAACACCGGGGAGCTGTTTTTT.

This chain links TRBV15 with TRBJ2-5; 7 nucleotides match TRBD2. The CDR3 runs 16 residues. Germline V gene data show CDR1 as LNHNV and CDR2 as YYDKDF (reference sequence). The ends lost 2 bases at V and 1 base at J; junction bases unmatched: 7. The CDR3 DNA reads TGTGCCACCAGCAGAAGGAAGAGGGAGGGCCAAGAGACCCAGTACTTC. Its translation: CATSRRKREGQETQYF.

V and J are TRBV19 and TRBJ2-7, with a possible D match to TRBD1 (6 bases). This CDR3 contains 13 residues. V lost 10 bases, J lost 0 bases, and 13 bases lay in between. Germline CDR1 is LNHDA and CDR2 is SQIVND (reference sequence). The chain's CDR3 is CATTGRPSYEQYF. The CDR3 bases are TGTGCCACTACAGGGCGCCCCTCCTACGAGCAGTACTTC. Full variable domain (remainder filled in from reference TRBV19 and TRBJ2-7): DGGITQSPKYLFRKEGQNVTLSCEQNLNHDAMYWYRQDPGQGLRLIYYSQIVNDFQKGDIAEGYSVSREKKESFPLTVTSAQKNPTAFYLCATTGRPSYEQYFGPGTRLTVT.

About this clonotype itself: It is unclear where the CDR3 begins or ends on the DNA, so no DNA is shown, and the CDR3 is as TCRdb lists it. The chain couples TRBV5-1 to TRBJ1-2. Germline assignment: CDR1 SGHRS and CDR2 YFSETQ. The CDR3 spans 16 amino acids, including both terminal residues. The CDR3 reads CASSSPIFGEDYGYTF.

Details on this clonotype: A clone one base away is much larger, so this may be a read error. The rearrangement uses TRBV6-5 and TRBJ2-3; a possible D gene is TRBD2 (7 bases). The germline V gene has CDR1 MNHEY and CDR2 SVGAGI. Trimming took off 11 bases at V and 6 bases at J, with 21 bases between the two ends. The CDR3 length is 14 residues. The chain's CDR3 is CACTHGAGADTQYF. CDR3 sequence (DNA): TGTGCCTGCACCCACGGGGCGGGGGCGGATACGCAGTATTTT.